A single sample gave rise to the 2 T cell receptor beta chains below, sequenced in a study of cytomegalovirus exposure and HLA in healthy donors. This PCR relied on a set of 60 Vbeta primers and 13 Jbeta primers. Sequenced by immunoSEQ multiplex PCR; TCRdb stores in-frame clones only, minus some. The sample records under 150,000 clones, under 80% being singletons. Sequenced input: PBMCs. The receptors were gathered from a male donor in good health and CMV-seronegative.

The gene calls are TRBV5-1 and TRBJ2-7; D is undetermined. This CDR3 region has 13 residues. V lost 1 base to trimming and J lost 3 bases, with 8 bases between them. Germline CDR1 is SGHRS and CDR2 is YFSETQ. The CDR3 DNA reads as TGCGCCAGCAGCTTGTGGCAGGACTACGAGCAGTACTTC. The encoded protein is CASSLWQDYEQYF.

This chain joins TRBV5-6 and TRBJ2-2; 8 nucleotides line up with TRBD1. The V gene's germline CDR1 is SGHDT and CDR2 YYEEEE. J lost 6 bases, V lost 7 bases, and 14 bases had no gene match. The CDR3 loop spans 16 amino acids. The CDR3 reads CASYSLGNRGAGELFF. The CDR3 DNA reads as TGTGCCAGCTACAGCTTGGGAAACAGGGGGGCCGGGGAGCTGTTTTTT.